This T cell receptor beta chain was obtained from a study of regulatory T cells in long-lasting Graves disease (dated by TCRdb to 2020 to 2023). Background for the entire study: Patients with newly diagnosed Graves' disease had been on antithyroid drugs for under 3 months. Persistent Graves' disease patients were compared with newly diagnosed Graves' disease patients by peripheral blood TCR sequencing and RNA sequencing. The study was conducted in China and was registered as a clinical trial. A total of around 35 samples underwent TCR sequencing, from about 13 patients with persistent Graves' disease and 20 patients with newly diagnosed Graves' disease.

This clonotype has at least ten counts. Its target antigen remains unknown. The input lacks base qualities; no much larger clone sits a single base away. Library method: multiplex PCR. Sequencing took place on an Illumina HiSeq 4000. CDR3 regions were amplified by Arm-PCR with iRepertoire HTBI primers to construct TCR beta libraries. PCR products were gel purified before sequencing. In the source study's methods: Across samples, 60 to 75 TRBV and around 15 TRBJ segments were identified and used for gene usage analysis of CDR3 amino acid clonotypes. Filtered high-quality paired reads were merged into contigs using COPE and FqMerger. Contigs were aligned with BLAST to IMGT TRBV, TRBD and TRBJ reference genes, and CDR3 was defined per IMGT. Highly expanded clones were defined as clonotypes with a frequency above 0.1%. Shannon entropy was used to measure repertoire diversity, and the Gini coefficient was used to measure V-J evenness. A clonotype was considered public if more than one individual shared it. TCRdb itself trimmed the public reads at Q25 with fastp, ran MiXCR and retained productive beta chains. Here each entry gathers all rows of one CDR3 protein and keeps the most common genes and DNA. It is TCRdb's table, rather than the study itself, that gives the V and J calls and clone size. Across this sample there are about 540,000 distinct CDR3 sequences, with roughly 14% seen only once. The leading ten clones occupy 10% of the sample.

CDR1 and CDR2, looked up from the germline V gene (reference sequence), are LNHDA and SQIVND. The germline V and J ends show losses of 5 bases and 5 bases respectively, and no gene match explains 7 bases of the junction. The CDR3, from cysteine to phenylalanine, totals 14 residues. Here the CDR3 DNA is all that survives: 42 bases in frame from base 1. The sample's time point label, decoded: newly diagnosed GD, antithyroid drugs for less than 3 months. For both TCR sequencing and RNA sequencing, RNA was extracted from PBMCs using TRIzol. The diagnosis of Graves' disease followed American Thyroid Association guidelines. Patients for the study were recruited at an endocrinology department in Xi'an, China. Each patient gave roughly 8.4 milliliters of peripheral blood, collected in an EDTA anticoagulant tube. Ficoll Paque Plus density gradient separation was used to isolate PBMCs, and no further T cell sorting was done. An Agilent 2100 Bioanalyzer and agarose gel were used to check RNA quality, and a NanoDrop 2000 was used to measure RNA concentration.

General study outcomes and caveats: Only peripheral blood was studied, because thyroid tissue, the primary lesion, was inaccessible. Compared with newly diagnosed patients, persistent Graves' disease patients had lower TCR Shannon entropy and fewer highly expanded clones, which suggests clonal expansion. More public clonotypes were shared among persistent patients (under 3,000) than among newly diagnosed patients (approximately 1,000). Only the TCR beta chain was sequenced and analyzed. TRBV28, TRBJ1-2 and TRBJ2-5 were preferentially used in persistent disease, while TRBV20-1 and TRBJ2-1 were favored in newly diagnosed disease. As a limitation, the authors acknowledged that the small sample size may reduce accuracy.

The sample was also reused in another study, on T cells in Graves' hyperthyroidism and ophthalmopathy. From the second report: Stable Graves' hyperthyroidism was defined as the absence of progression to ophthalmopathy over 18 months of follow-up. Hyperthyroidism patients were aged 18 to 65 years and newly diagnosed, with disease duration of less than 2 months. Patients with uncontrolled infections, other autoimmune diseases, pregnancy or lactation were excluded. Diagnoses were based on clinical symptoms, serum thyroxine and TRAb, thyroid ultrasound and orbital computed tomography. For the first round of RT-PCR on the TCR CDR3, the HTBI primer set was used together with the Qiagen OneStep RT-PCR kit. Most expanded thyroid clonotypes (frequency above 0.001) were also found in blood, which suggests that blood repertoires may mirror thyroid immune responses. A model built on a 13 V-J signature distinguished ophthalmopathy from stable hyperthyroidism, reaching roughly 88% sensitivity and under 84% specificity in cross-validation and 80%/75% in testing. In validation, the model predicted progression to ophthalmopathy a median of roughly 6.5 months before onset, with roughly 70% sensitivity and 72.22% specificity. A discovery cohort of about a hundred patients, about 40 with Graves' ophthalmopathy and approximately 57 with stable Graves' hyperthyroidism, was used to find distinguishing TCR V-J signatures. Whether ophthalmopathy could be predicted prospectively was tested in an independent validation cohort made up of fewer than 20 hyperthyroidism patients plus 17 patients who later progressed to ophthalmopathy. The roughly 91 discovery patients were randomly split 7:3 into training and test sets. Thyroid tissue and blood T-cell repertoires from more than 5 Graves' hyperthyroidism patients were also compared in the study. After blood sampling, hyperthyroidism patients were treated with methimazole at a starting dose of 30 mg daily, and ophthalmopathy patients were treated with high-dose intravenous methylprednisolone. Libraries were constructed in a second round of multiplex PCR, after which size selection and purification were performed. Sequencing of the libraries was done on an Illumina HiSeq2000 using paired-end 100 bp reads. SOAPnuke was used to process the raw data, removing reads that contained adapters or uncalled bases, had a mean Phred below 15, or lacked an exact match to the constant primer or identifier. High-quality paired reads were merged with COPE v1.2.5, and unique nucleotide sequences were defined as clonotypes. Clonotypes were aligned to IMGT TRBV, TRBD and TRBJ reference segments using MiTCR v1.1. The analysis was restricted to V-J combinations with a frequency above 0.0001, which together covered 99% to 99.2% of the repertoires. A TCS score was defined as the ratio of F50 (clonal expansion) to E x V (chaos), with BLOSUM62-based TCRdist applied between CDR3 peptides within each V-J. Welch's t-statistics and random forest reduced approximately 520 V-J features to 10 to 15, which were used in a naive Bayes classifier (R e1071). Sample size was not statistically predetermined, and blinding of investigators to group allocation was not performed. TCR Vbeta CDR3 sequencing of 120 to 150 peripheral blood samples (around 45 ophthalmopathy, about 80 hyperthyroidism and roughly 17 progressor patients) is reported in the paper.

The clonotype comes from a young man with Graves disease. Donor details come from another sample of the same person, matched by shared clones. The chain was built from TRBV19 and TRBJ1-2, and 8 junctional nucleotides match TRBD1. The sequences come from peripheral blood mononuclear cells (PBMCs), collected at new diagnosis, from a patient treated with antithyroid drugs. The encoded CDR3 is CASSADRGLYGYTF. Read as DNA, the sequence is TGTGCCAGTAGTGCCGACAGGGGCTTATATGGCTACACCTTC.